These 2 T cell receptor beta chains were all obtained from the same sample, sequenced in a study of cytomegalovirus exposure and HLA in healthy donors. Some clones are missing from TCRdb's copy, which holds only in-frame ones; the method was immunoSEQ multiplex PCR. The sample lists 140,000 or so clones; 80% to 95% were seen once. The specimen was PBMCs. The receptor set was obtained from a man aged 18 to 30 in good health and CMV-seronegative.

The chain carries TRBV19 and TRBJ2-5; tentatively, D is TRBD2 (7 bases). The V and J ends lost 5 bases and 5 bases respectively, with 18 bases between them. Germline CDR1 LNHDA, CDR2 SQIVND (reference sequence). This CDR3 comprises 15 residues. The CDR3 reads CASSGTTGFLETQYF. The DNA of the CDR3 is TGTGCCAGTAGTGGGACTACAGGGTTTTTGGAGACCCAGTACTTC.

The chain employs TRBV4-3 and TRBJ2-3, with D perhaps matching TRBD1 (5 bases). CDR3 length equals 13 residues. V dropped 4 bases and J dropped 3 bases, with 8 bases sitting between them. Germline-derived CDR1 and CDR2 are LGHNA and YSLEER. The CDR3 DNA reads as TGCGCCAGCAGCCCCTCAGGGACAGATACGCAGTATTTT. This codes for CASSPSGTDTQYF.